This T cell receptor (beta chain) came from a study of blood T cell repertoires in COVID-19. Across the whole study: Material from acute and convalescent COVID-19 was sourced from the United States, Italy and Spain. T cells, B-cell-depleted T cells, or PBMCs supplied cDNA or gDNA.

This CDR3 has 16 amino acids. Enrollment of patients from Seattle took place during active infection, with longitudinal follow-up. The method was immunoSEQ multiplex PCR; TCRdb's version includes in-frame clones alone and lacks a portion of them. Of 200,000 to 250,000 clones in the sample, about 93% were seen once. This TCR derives from a man between 25 and 39 years old with COVID-19, enrolled during active disease. The specimen was peripheral blood. The chain joins TRBV21-1 to TRBJ1-6. TRBV21-1 is a pseudogene. CDR3 nucleotide sequence: TGTGCCAGCAGCAAAGCGCGAGGGAGCTATAATTCACCCCTCCACTTT. Translated: CASSKARGSYNSPLHF.